The present T cell receptor beta chain was sequenced within a study of shared clonotypes between healthy human individuals. Study-level points and caveats: A handful of donors shared around 5.2% of their naive CD4 clonotypes. Sample collection involved blood only; tissue repertoires are likely different. The authors expected sequencing depth to affect clonotype sharing among donors.

Sequencing was performed with immunoSEQ multiplex PCR; in TCRdb, only in-frame clones are kept and a portion is missing. There are about 2.4 million clones in the sample; roughly 93% occur only once, and about 0.34% lies in the top ten. This clone was seen only a few times. Its antigen is not identified. Other DNA sequences of this sample code for an identical CDR3. CDR3 size: 12 residues. V shed 5 bases and J shed 1 base, with 8 bases lying between them. Germline V gene data show CDR1 as GTSNPN and CDR2 as SVGIG (reference sequence). Both subsets, CD45RA+ naive and CD45RA-negative memory, were split from the CD4+ cells.

Sequencing was done on a sample of naive CD4+ T cells from PBMCs. Subset indicated: CD45RA+ positively selected. V gene TRBV30 combines with J gene TRBJ1-1, with D unresolved. This receptor was identified in a man aged 18 to 29 in good health. Some clones in this sample may be carry-over from other donors' samples. CDR3 DNA sequence: TGTGCCTGGGGCAGGCAGAACACTGAAGCTTTCTTT. Residues: CAWGRQNTEAFF. The complete variable domain, with remaining parts taken from reference TRBV30 and TRBJ1-1, reads SQTIHQWPATLVQPVGSPLSLECTVEGTSNPNLYWYRQAAGRGLQLLFYSVGIGQISSEVPQNLSASRPQDRQFILSSKKLLLSDSGFYLCAWGRQNTEAFFGQGTRLTVV.